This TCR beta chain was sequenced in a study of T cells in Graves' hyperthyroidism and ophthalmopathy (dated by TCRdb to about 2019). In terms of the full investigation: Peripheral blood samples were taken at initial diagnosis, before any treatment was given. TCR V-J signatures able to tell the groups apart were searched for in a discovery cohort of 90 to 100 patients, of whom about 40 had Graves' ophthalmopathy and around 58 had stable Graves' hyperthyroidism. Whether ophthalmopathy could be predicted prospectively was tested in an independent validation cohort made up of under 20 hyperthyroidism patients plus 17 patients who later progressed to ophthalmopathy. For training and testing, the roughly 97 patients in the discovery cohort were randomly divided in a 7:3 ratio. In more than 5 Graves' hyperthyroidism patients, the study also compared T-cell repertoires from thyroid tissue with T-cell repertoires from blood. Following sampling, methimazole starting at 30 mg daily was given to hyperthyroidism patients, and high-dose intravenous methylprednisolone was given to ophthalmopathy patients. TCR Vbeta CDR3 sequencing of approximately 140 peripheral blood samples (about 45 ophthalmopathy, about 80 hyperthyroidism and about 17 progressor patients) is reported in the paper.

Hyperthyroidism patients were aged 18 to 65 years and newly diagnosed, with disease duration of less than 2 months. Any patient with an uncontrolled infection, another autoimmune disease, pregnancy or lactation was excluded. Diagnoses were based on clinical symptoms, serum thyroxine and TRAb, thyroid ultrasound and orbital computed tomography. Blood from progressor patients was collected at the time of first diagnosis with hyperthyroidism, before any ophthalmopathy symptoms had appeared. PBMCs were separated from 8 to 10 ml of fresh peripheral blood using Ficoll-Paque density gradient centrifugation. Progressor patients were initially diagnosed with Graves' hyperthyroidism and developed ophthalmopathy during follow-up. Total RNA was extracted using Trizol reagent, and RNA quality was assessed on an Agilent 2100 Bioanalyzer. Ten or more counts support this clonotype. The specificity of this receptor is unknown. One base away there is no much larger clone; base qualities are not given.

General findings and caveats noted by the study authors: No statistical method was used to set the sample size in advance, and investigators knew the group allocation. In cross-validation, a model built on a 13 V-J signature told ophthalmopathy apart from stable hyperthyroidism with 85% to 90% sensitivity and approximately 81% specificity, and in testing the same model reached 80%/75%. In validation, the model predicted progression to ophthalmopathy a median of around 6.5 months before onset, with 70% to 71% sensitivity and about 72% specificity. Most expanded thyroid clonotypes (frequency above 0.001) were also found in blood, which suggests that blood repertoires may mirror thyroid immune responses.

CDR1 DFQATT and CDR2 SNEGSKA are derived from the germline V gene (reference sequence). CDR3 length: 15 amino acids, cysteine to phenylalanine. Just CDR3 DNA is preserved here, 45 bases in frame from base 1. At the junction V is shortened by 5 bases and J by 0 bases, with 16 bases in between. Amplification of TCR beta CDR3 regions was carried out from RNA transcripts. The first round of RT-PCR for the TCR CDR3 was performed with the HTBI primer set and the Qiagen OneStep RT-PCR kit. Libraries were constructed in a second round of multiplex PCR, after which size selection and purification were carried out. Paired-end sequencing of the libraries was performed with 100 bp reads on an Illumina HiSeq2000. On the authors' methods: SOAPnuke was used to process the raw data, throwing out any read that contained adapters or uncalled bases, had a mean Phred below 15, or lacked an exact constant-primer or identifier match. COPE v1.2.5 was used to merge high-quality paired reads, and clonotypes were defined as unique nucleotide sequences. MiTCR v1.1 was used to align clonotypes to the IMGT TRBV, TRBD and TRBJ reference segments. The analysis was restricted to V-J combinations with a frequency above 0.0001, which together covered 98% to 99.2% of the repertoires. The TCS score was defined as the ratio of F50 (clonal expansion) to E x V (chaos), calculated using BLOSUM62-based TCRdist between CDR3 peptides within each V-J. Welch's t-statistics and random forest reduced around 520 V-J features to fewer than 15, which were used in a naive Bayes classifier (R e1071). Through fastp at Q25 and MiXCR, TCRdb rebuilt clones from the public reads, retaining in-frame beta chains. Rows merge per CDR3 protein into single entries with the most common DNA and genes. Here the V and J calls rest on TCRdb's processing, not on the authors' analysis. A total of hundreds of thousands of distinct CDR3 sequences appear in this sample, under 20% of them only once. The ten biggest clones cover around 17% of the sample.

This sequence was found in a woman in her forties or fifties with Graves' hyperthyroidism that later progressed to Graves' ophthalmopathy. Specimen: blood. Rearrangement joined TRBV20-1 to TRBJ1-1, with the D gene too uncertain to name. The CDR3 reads CSAARVDELNTEAFF. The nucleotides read TGCAGTGCTGCCCGGGTAGACGAGCTGAACACTGAAGCTTTCTTT.